The 6 T cell receptor beta chains below all came from one sample that was sequenced in a study of identical twins' blood T cells (dated by TCRdb to the early 2010s). The library was prepared using 5' RACE. Sequencing instrument: Illumina Genome Analyzer IIx. TCRdb itself trimmed the public reads at Q25 with fastp, ran MiXCR and retained productive beta chains. For every CDR3 protein sequence, its rows merge into one entry that carries the most common genes and DNA. Across this sample there are 350,000 to 400,000 distinct CDR3 sequences, with about 28% seen only once. Of the sample, 6.1% is held by the ten largest clones. The sample taken for sequencing was PBMCs. The receptors originated from a woman aged 18-49 years in good health.

This clonotype came up a few times. V usage is TRBV6-5 and J usage is TRBJ2-7; D may correspond to TRBD1 or TRBD2 (5 bases each). V gave up 7 bases and J gave up 6 bases, with 13 bases separating them. The CDR3 sequence is 12 residues long. CDR1 and CDR2 from the germline V gene are MNHEY and SVGAGI. CDR3 residues: CASMGVNGEQYF. The CDR3 DNA reads as TGTGCCAGCATGGGGGTTAATGGCGAGCAGTACTTC.

The chain carries TRBV6-6 and TRBJ1-4, with 8 bases aligning to TRBD1. J gave up 4 bases and V 5 bases, and 3 bases lay outside the gene matches. The germline CDR1 and CDR2 sequences are MNHNY and SVGAGI (reference sequence). The CDR3 sequence is 14 residues long. CDR3 nucleotide sequence: TGTGCCAGCAGTAACAGGGGGTTTAATGAAAAACTGTTTTTT. Its protein product is CASSNRGFNEKLFF.

J is TRBJ2-3 and V is TRBV2; no definite D call. Trimming cost V 10 bases and J 10 bases, with 12 bases left between them. CDR1 and CDR2 (germline): SNHLY, FYNNEI. The CDR3 has 10 amino acids. The CDR3 sequence is CATGEDAQYF. The DNA of the CDR3 is TGTGCCACCGGCGAGGATGCGCAGTATTTT.

This clonotype came up many times. The chain recombines TRBV7-9 with TRBJ1-4; D perhaps matches TRBD1 (6 bases). Germline V gene lookup returns CDR1 SEHNR and CDR2 FQNEAQ (reference sequence). The CDR3 is made up of 15 amino acids. Trimming cost V 0 bases and J 6 bases, with 11 bases left between them. The CDR3 loop reads CASSLAPGVDEKLFF. The CDR3, as DNA: TGTGCCAGCAGCTTAGCGCCAGGGGTGGATGAAAAACTGTTTTTT.

The chain carries TRBV25-1 and TRBJ1-1; the D is unclear. This CDR3 comprises 10 residues. Germline CDR1 MGHDK, CDR2 SYGVNS. V was trimmed by 9 bases and J by 7 bases, leaving 9 bases between them. The CDR3 is CARDGIEAFF. The CDR3 coding sequence is TGTGCCAGGGATGGGATTGAAGCTTTCTTT.

About this clonotype itself: A junction boundary mismatches the germline segment, possibly from a read error. The V call is TRBV20-1, the J call TRBJ2-1; no definite D call. The CDR3 contains 13 residues. Germline CDR1 DFQATT, CDR2 SNEGSKA (reference sequence). CDR3 residues: CSATGWPDNEHFF. The CDR3 nucleotides are TGCAGTGCGACCGGGTGGCCCGACAATGAGCATTTCTTC.